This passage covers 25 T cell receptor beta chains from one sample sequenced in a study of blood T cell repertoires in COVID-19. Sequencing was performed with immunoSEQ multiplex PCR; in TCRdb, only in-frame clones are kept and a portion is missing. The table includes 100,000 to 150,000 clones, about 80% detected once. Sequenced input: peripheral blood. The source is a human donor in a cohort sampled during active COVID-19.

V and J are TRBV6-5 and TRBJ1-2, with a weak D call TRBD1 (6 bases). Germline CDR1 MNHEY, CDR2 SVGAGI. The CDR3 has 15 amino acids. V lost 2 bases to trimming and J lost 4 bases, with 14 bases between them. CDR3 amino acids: CASSYHGQIVYGYTF. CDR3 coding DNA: TGTGCCAGCAGTTACCACGGACAGATCGTCTATGGCTACACCTTC.

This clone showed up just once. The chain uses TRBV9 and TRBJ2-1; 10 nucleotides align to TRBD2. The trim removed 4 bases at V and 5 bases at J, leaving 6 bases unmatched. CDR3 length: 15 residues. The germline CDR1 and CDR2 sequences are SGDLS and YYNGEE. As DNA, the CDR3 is TGTGCCAGCAGCTTTGGACTAGCGGAAGACAATGAGCAGTTCTTC. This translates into CASSFGLAEDNEQFF.

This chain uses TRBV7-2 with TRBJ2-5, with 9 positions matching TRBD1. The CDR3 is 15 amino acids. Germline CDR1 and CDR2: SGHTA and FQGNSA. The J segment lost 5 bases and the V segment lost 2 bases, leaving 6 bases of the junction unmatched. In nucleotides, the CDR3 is TGTGCCAGCAGCTTAAACAGGGGGCCAGGGGAGACCCAGTACTTC. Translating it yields CASSLNRGPGETQYF. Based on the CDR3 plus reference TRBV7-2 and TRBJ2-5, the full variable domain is GAGVSQSPSNKVTEKGKDVELRCDPISGHTALYWYRQSLGQGLEFLIYFQGNSAPDKSGLPSDRFSAERTGGSVSTLTIQRTQQEDSAVYLCASSLNRGPGETQYFGPGTRLLVL.

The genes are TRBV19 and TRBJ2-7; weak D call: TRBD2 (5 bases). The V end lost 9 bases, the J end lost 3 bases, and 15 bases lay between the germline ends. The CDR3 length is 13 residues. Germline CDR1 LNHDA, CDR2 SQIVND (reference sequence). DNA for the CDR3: TGTGCCAGCCCGAGGAGGCTCAACTACGAGCAGTACTTC. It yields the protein CASPRRLNYEQYF.

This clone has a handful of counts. The CDR3: CASSLKVGGNTEAFF. The CDR3 coding sequence is TGCGCCAGCAGCTTGAAGGTCGGGGGGAACACTGAAGCTTTCTTT. The genes are TRBV5-1 and TRBJ1-1; D possibly corresponds to TRBD1 (5 bases). CDR1 is SGHRS, CDR2 YFSETQ, per germline. Between the trimmed V and J ends, which lost 1 base and 1 base, there was a span of 11 bases. This CDR3 has 15 residues.

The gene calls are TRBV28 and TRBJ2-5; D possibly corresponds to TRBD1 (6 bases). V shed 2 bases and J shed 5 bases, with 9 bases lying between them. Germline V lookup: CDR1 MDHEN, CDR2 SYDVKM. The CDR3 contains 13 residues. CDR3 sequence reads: CASSLVGAETQYF. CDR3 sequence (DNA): TGTGCCAGCAGTTTAGTGGGGGCGGAGACCCAGTACTTC.

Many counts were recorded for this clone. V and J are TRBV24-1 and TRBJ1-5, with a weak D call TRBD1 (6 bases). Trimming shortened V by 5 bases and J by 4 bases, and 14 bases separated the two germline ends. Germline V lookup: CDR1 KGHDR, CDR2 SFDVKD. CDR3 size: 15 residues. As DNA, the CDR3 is TGTGCCACCAGTGCACAGGGTTCTCCAAATCAGCCCCAGCATTTT. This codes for CATSAQGSPNQPQHF.

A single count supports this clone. As DNA, the CDR3 is TGTGCCAGCAGCCGCAGTTTCGAGCAGTACTTC. It encodes CASSRSFEQYF. This rearrangement joins TRBV12-3 or TRBV12-4 to TRBJ2-7; D is uncertain. Trimming removed 6 bases from V and 6 bases from J, with 9 bases in between. The CDR3 totals 11 residues.

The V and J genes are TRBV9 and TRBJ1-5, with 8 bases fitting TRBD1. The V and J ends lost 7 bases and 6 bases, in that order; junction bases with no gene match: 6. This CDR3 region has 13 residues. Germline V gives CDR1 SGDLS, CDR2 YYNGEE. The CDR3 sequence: CASGAGGGQPQHF. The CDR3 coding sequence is TGTGCCAGCGGGGCAGGGGGCGGTCAGCCCCAGCATTTT.

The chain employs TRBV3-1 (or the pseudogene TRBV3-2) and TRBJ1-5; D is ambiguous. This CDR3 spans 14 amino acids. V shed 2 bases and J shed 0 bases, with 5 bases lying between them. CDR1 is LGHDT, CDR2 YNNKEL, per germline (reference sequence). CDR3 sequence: CASSQRGSNQPQHF. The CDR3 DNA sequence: TGTGCCAGCAGCCAACGGGGTAGCAATCAGCCCCAGCATTTT.

The CDR3, as DNA: TGTGCCAGCAGTCCCGGGACAGGGACTGCTGAAAAACTGTTTTTT. Amino acids: CASSPGTGTAEKLFF. The gene calls are TRBV6-2 or TRBV6-3 and TRBJ1-4, with 9 bases fitting TRBD1. V shed 5 bases and J 7 bases; nucleotides not matched to a gene: 8. Germline V gene data show CDR1 as MNHEY and CDR2 as SVGEGT. The CDR3 spans 15 residues.

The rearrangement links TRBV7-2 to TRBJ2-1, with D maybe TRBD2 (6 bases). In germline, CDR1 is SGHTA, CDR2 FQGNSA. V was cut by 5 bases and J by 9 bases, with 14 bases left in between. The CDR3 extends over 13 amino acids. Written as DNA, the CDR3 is TGTGCCAGCAGCACCCTCCCGCGGGGTGAGCAGTTCTTC. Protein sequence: CASSTLPRGEQFF.

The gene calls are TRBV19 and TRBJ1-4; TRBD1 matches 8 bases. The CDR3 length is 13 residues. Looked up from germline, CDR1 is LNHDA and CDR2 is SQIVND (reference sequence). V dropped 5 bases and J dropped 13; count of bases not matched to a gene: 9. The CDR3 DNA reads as TGTGCCAGTAGTCTGGACCGGGACAGGAGACTGTTTTTT. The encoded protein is CASSLDRDRRLFF. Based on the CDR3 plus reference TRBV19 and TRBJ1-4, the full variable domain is DGGITQSPKYLFRKEGQNVTLSCEQNLNHDAMYWYRQDPGQGLRLIYYSQIVNDFQKGDIAEGYSVSREKKESFPLTVTSAQKNPTAFYLCASSLDRDRRLFFGSGTQLSVL.

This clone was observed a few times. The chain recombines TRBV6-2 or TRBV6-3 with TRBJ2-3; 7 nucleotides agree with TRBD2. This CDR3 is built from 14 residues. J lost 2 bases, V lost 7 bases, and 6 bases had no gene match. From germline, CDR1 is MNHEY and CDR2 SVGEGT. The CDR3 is CASNPGLPTDTQYF. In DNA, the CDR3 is TGTGCCAGCAACCCGGGACTACCCACAGATACGCAGTATTTT.

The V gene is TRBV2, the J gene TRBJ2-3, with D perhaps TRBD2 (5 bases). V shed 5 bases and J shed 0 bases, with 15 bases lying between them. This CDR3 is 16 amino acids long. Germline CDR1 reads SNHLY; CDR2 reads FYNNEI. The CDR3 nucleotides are TGTGCCAGCAGTAAAACACTGGGGAGTAGCACAGATACGCAGTATTTT. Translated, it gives CASSKTLGSSTDTQYF.

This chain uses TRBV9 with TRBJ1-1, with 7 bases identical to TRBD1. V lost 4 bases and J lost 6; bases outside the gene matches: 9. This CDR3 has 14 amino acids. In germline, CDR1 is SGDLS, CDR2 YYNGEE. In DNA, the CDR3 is TGTGCCAGCAGCCGGGGACAGCCAACCTCTGAAGCTTTCTTT. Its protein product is CASSRGQPTSEAFF.

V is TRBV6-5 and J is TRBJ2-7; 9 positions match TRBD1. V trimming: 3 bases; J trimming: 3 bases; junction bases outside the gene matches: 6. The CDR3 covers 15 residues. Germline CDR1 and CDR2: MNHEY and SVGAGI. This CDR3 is CASSYGYRGLYEQYF. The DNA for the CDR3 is TGTGCCAGCAGTTATGGGTACAGGGGGCTCTACGAGCAGTACTTC.

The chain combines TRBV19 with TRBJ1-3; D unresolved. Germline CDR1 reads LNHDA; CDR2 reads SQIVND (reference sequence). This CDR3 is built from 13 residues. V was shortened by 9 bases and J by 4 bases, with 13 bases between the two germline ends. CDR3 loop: CASTPRRGNTIYF. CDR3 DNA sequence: TGTGCCAGCACCCCCCGGAGGGGAAACACCATATATTTT.

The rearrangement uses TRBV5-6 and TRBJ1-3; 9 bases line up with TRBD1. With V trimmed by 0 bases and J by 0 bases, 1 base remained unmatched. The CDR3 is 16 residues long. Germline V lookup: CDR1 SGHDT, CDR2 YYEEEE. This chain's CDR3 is CASSLEGQGSGNTIYF. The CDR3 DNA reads TGTGCCAGCAGCTTGGAGGGACAGGGCTCTGGAAACACCATATATTTT.

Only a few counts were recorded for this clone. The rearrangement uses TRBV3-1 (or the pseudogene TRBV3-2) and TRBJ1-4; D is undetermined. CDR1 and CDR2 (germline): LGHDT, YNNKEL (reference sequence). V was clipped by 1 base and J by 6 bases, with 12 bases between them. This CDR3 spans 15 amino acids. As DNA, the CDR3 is TGTGCCAGCAGCCAAGGGGGAGGGATTTATGAAAAACTGTTTTTT. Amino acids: CASSQGGGIYEKLFF.

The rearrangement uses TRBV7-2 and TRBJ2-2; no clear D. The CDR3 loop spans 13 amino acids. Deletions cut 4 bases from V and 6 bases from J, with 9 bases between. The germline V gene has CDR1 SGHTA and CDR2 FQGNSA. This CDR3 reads CASSSPPAGELFF. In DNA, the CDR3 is TGTGCCAGCAGCTCTCCCCCTGCCGGGGAGCTGTTTTTT.

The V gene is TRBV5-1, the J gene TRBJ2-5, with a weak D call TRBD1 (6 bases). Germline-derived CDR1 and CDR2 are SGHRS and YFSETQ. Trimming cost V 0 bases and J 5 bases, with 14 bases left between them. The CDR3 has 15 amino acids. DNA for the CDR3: TGCGCCAGCAGCTTGGAGTCAGGGGTTTACGAGACCCAGTACTTC. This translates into CASSLESGVYETQYF. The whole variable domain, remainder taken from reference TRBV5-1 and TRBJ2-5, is KAGVTQTPRYLIKTRGQQVTLSCSPISGHRSVSWYQQTPGQGLQFLFEYFSETQRNKGNFPGRFSGRQFSNSRSEMNVSTLELGDSALYLCASSLESGVYETQYFGPGTRLLVL.

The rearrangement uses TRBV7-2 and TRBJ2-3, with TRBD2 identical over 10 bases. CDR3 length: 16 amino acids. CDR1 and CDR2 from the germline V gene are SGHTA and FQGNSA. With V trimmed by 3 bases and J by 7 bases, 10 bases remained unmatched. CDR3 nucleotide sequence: TGTGCCAGCAGCTTGAGAACTAGCGGGACGTTTAATACGCAGTATTTT. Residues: CASSLRTSGTFNTQYF.

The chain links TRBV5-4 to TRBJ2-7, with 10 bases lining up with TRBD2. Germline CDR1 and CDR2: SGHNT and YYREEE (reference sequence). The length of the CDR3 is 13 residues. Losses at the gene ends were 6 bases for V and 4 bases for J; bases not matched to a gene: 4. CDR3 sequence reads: CASKLAGTYEQYF. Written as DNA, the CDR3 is TGTGCCAGCAAACTAGCGGGAACTTACGAGCAGTACTTC.

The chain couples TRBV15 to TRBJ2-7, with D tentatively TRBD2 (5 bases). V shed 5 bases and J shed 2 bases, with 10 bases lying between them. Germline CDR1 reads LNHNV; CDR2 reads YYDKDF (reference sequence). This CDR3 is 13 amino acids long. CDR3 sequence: CATSVGNAYEQYF. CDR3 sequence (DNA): TGTGCCACCAGCGTCGGGAATGCCTACGAGCAGTACTTC.